A selection of T cell receptor beta chains follows, all from one sample in a study of Tregs in tolerant kidney transplant recipients. The protocol was immunoSEQ multiplex PCR, while the TCRdb copy is restricted to in-frame clones and leaves out a portion. Found here are about 81,000 clones, around nine tenths of them singletons; the top ten hold about 1.4%. Sequencing was performed on CD4+ T cells from blood (PBMCs), taken 24 months after the transplant. The receptor set was obtained from a human patient who received a combined kidney and bone marrow transplant. A share of the T cells may be of graft donor origin. CDR3s include the opening cysteine and the closing phenylalanine or tryptophan. A D gene is named only where the DNA matches it firmly. Only part of the rows carry a size: once, few, many, or a class if the clone is expanded.

J gene | V gene | clone size | D gene | CDR3 protein | CDR3 DNA
TRBJ2-7 | TRBV11-2 | NA | NA | CASSLQDSYEQYF | TGTGCCAGCAGCTTACAGGATTCCTACGAGCAGTACTTC
TRBJ1-2 | TRBV11-3 | once | NA | CASSLEGQGHGYTF | TGTGCCAGCAGCTTAGAAGGGCAGGGCCATGGCTACACCTTC
TRBJ2-4 | TRBV13 | NA | TRBD1 | CASSPSRQGPGMLFSSKNIQYF | TGTGCCAGCAGCCCCTCCCGACAGGGGCCGGGCATGCTCTTTAGCTCCAAAAACATTCAGTACTTC
TRBJ2-7 | TRBV18 | once | NA | CASSPSREVEQYF | TGTGCCAGCTCACCATCACGAGAGGTCGAGCAGTACTTC
TRBJ1-1 | TRBV11-2 | once | NA | CASSFSGSTSRGPFF | TGTGCCAGCAGCTTCTCAGGATCGACGTCTCGTGGTCCTTTCTTT
TRBJ2-1 | TRBV9 | NA | TRBD1 | CASTLTGDYYNEQFF | TGTGCCAGCACCCTGACAGGGGATTACTACAATGAGCAGTTCTTC
TRBJ2-7 | TRBV19 | once | TRBD1 | CASSRNRGYEQYF | TGTGCCAGTAGTAGAAACAGGGGTTACGAGCAGTACTTC
TRBJ1-1 | TRBV30 | NA | NA | CAWAPGLANTEAFF | TGTGCCTGGGCTCCGGGACTCGCGAACACTGAAGCTTTCTTT
TRBJ1-1 | TRBV5-1 | NA | NA | CASSPVQAREGTETFF | TGCGCCAGCAGCCCGGTACAGGCGAGGGAAGGGACTGAAACTTTCTTT
TRBJ2-7 | TRBV7-2 | NA | NA | CASSSGRGRAYEQYF | TGTGCCAGCAGCTCCGGGCGTGGCAGGGCCTACGAGCAGTACTTC
TRBJ2-7 | TRBV27 | NA | TRBD1 | CASSFSGTAIYEQYF | TGTGCCAGCAGTTTCTCCGGGACAGCAATCTACGAGCAGTACTTC
TRBJ2-5 | TRBV5-1 | NA | NA | CASSRRGSGETQYF | TGCGCCAGCAGCCGGAGAGGGTCGGGGGAGACCCAGTACTTC
TRBJ2-3 | TRBV20-1 | NA | NA | CSVDTTDTQYF | TGCAGTGTAGACACCACAGATACGCAGTATTTT